This T cell receptor beta chain was recorded in a study of blood T cells in healthy people across ages. Next came a second PCR, run for about 7 to 12 cycles, which used a sample-barcoded 5' primer along with a J-beta primer mix. TCRdb ran MiXCR on the 5' RACE reads and lists one entry per CDR3 protein. The table records 1.5 million to 1.9 million distinct CDR3 sequences, roughly 43% of them present only once. Trimming pared 7 bases from V and 4 bases from J, leaving 11 bases between. The CDR3 sequence is 13 residues long. The clonotype originates from a woman aged 18-29 years in good health. This chain uses TRBV12-3 or TRBV12-4 with TRBJ2-1; D remains unclear. Specimen: blood. Written as DNA, the CDR3 is TGTGCCAGCAACGCAGGCCATTACAATGAGCAGTTCTTC. Translation gives CASNAGHYNEQFF.